This is a list of T cell receptor beta chains from one sample in a study of T cell responses to AZD1222 COVID-19 vaccine. Sequencing was performed with immunoSEQ multiplex PCR; in TCRdb, only in-frame clones are kept and a portion is missing. The table lists some 140,000 clones, about 85% of them singletons, with roughly 2.9% in the top ten. Material: peripheral blood, obtained on day 0 of AZD1222 vaccination. These receptors were collected from an adult in good health. Both conserved end residues are part of each CDR3. The D gene is left open where the match is weak. Some rows mark clone size as missing; the rest say once, few, many or name a class of expanded clone.

NA,TRBJ2-5,TRBV6-5,once,TGTGCCAGCAGCTGGCAGAACCAAGAGACCCAGTACTTC,CASSWQNQETQYF
NA,TRBJ1-2,TRBV7-2,NA,TGTGCCAGCAGCGAGCAACAGGGTTTTAACTATGGCTACACCTTC,CASSEQQGFNYGYTF
NA,TRBJ2-5,TRBV6-6,NA,TGTGCCATCCAGTTAGGTGGGGTGCAGACCCAGTACTTC,CAIQLGGVQTQYF
TRBD1,TRBJ1-2,TRBV3-1/TRBV3-2,NA,TGTGCCAGCAGCCAGAGGGGACAGGGGGTCTATGGCTACACCTTC,CASSQRGQGVYGYTF
NA,TRBJ2-7,TRBV7-3,NA,TGTGCCAGCAGCCGTAACCCTGGACAGCCCTACGAGCAGTACTTC,CASSRNPGQPYEQYF
NA,TRBJ1-2,TRBV5-2,NA,TGTGCCAGCAATCTAACAAGAGAGTACGAAAGACATGGCTACACCTTC,CASNLTREYERHGYTF
TRBD1,TRBJ2-7,TRBV6-5,once,TGTGCCAGCAGTTACGAAGACAGGGGGCTCTACGAGCAGTACTTC,CASSYEDRGLYEQYF
NA,TRBJ2-2,TRBV6-5,NA,TGTGCCAGCAGCCTGCCCCTAGCCGGGGAGCTGTTTTTT,CASSLPLAGELFF
TRBD1,TRBJ2-5,TRBV15,NA,TGTGCCACCAGCAGAACAGGACAGGGGGCGAGGGAGACCCAGTACTTC,CATSRTGQGARETQYF
TRBD2,TRBJ2-1,TRBV13,NA,TGTGCCAGCAGCTTAACTAGCGGGGTGATGTACAATGAGCAGTTCTTC,CASSLTSGVMYNEQFF
NA,TRBJ2-7,TRBV10-3,NA,TGTGCCATCAGTGAGACACTCGGGACTCTAACCTACGAGCAGTACTTC,CAISETLGTLTYEQYF
TRBD1,TRBJ2-7,TRBV11-3,once,TGTGCCAGCAGCTTGGGACAGTCCTCCTACGAGCAGTACTTC,CASSLGQSSYEQYF
TRBD1,TRBJ1-3,TRBV18,NA,TGTGCCAGCTCACAGAAAACAGGGGGCGGAAACACCATATATTTT,CASSQKTGGGNTIYF
NA,TRBJ1-1,TRBV4-1,once,TGCGCCAGCAGCGCGACCCGGACCCTTTCCCCTGAAGCTTTCTTT,CASSATRTLSPEAFF
NA,TRBJ1-1,TRBV4-3,NA,TGCGCCAGCAGCCAAGATTGGTCAGGGCTGGGCACTGAAGCTTTCTTT,CASSQDWSGLGTEAFF
NA,TRBJ1-2,TRBV7-2,NA,TGTGCCAGCAGCTTATCAAGCACTAACTATGGCTACACCTTC,CASSLSSTNYGYTF
NA,TRBJ1-2,TRBV19,NA,TGTGCCAGTAGTATTGGCAGGCTAATCAACTATGGCTACACCTTC,CASSIGRLINYGYTF
NA,TRBJ2-7,TRBV5-1,once,TGCGCCAGCAGGAAATACAGGGAGAGCTCCTACGAGCAGTACTTC,CASRKYRESSYEQYF
TRBD1,TRBJ2-7,TRBV5-4,NA,TGTGCCAGCAGCATCCCGGGACAGGACTACGAGCAGTACTTC,CASSIPGQDYEQYF
NA,TRBJ2-1,TRBV11-2,NA,TGTGCCAGCAGCTTAGTGTCCTGGTACAATGAGCAGTTCTTC,CASSLVSWYNEQFF
TRBD1,TRBJ1-3,TRBV6-1,NA,TGTGCCAGCAGTGGTTCGGGACAGGCCCACTCTGGAAACACCATATATTTT,CASSGSGQAHSGNTIYF
NA,TRBJ1-1,TRBV6-5,once,TGTGCCAGCAGTTACGGGGACACTGCCACTGAAGCTTTCTTT,CASSYGDTATEAFF
TRBD2,TRBJ2-3,TRBV5-1,NA,TGCGCCAGCAGCTACGACGCTAGCGGGGGTACAGATACGCAGTATTTT,CASSYDASGGTDTQYF
NA,TRBJ2-2,TRBV9,once,TGTGCCAGCAGCTTTAGGGGTTTGGACACCGGGGAGCTGTTTTTT,CASSFRGLDTGELFF
NA,TRBJ1-6,TRBV19,NA,TGTGCCAGTAGTAGGGGGGCCGGGACAACGAATTCACCCCTCCACTTT,CASSRGAGTTNSPLHF
NA,TRBJ1-4,TRBV9,NA,TGTGCCAGCAGCGGGGGTACGGTGGGGAACGAAAAACTGTTTTTT,CASSGGTVGNEKLFF
NA,TRBJ1-1,TRBV10-3,NA,TGTGCCATCAGTGTTTTACAGCTTAACACTGAAGCTTTCTTT,CAISVLQLNTEAFF
NA,TRBJ2-1,TRBV11-3,few,TGTGCCAGCAGCACGGGACCGGGGCTCGAGCAGTTCTTC,CASSTGPGLEQFF
NA,TRBJ1-2,TRBV5-8,NA,TGTGCCAGCAGCTTGGTCCTTAACTATGGCTACACCTTC,CASSLVLNYGYTF
NA,TRBJ1-5,TRBV6-5,NA,TGTGCCAGCAGCACCGGACAGAATAGCAATCAGCCCCAGCATTTT,CASSTGQNSNQPQHF
NA,TRBJ1-1,TRBV24-1,NA,TGTGCCACCAGTGAACGCCAGGGGTTGAACACTGAAGCTTTCTTT,CATSERQGLNTEAFF
TRBD1,TRBJ1-1,TRBV3-1/TRBV3-2,NA,TGTGCCAGCAGCAAGGGACAGCCTAACACTGAAGCTTTCTTT,CASSKGQPNTEAFF
NA,TRBJ1-2,TRBV4-2,NA,TGTGCCAGCAGCCAAGATGTTCGGGGAAACTATGGCTACACCTTC,CASSQDVRGNYGYTF
TRBD1,TRBJ2-7,TRBV6-5,NA,TGTGCCAGCAGTTACGGACAGGTTTACGAGCAGTACTTC,CASSYGQVYEQYF
NA,TRBJ1-2,TRBV28,NA,TGTGCCAGCAAGATTCGGGGGCAGATGAATAACTATGGCTACACCTTC,CASKIRGQMNNYGYTF
NA,TRBJ1-6,TRBV2,NA,TGTGCCAGCAGTGAAGGGACAGCGTCGCCCCCTGCACCCCTCCACTTT,CASSEGTASPPAPLHF
TRBD1,TRBJ2-5,TRBV10-3,NA,TGTGCCATCAGGTCCGGGACAGGGGTGGAGACCCAGTACTTC,CAIRSGTGVETQYF
NA,TRBJ1-3,TRBV19,NA,TGTGCCAGTAGTCCTGCCATGGGTTCTGGAAACACCATATATTTT,CASSPAMGSGNTIYF
TRBD1,TRBJ1-1,TRBV6-5,NA,TGTGCCAGCAGATTTAGACAGGGGGTGAACACTGAAGCTTTCTTT,CASRFRQGVNTEAFF
NA,TRBJ1-5,TRBV5-1,NA,TGCGCCAGCAGCTTAGGCCCCGGACAGTCGGGTCAGCCCCAGCATTTT,CASSLGPGQSGQPQHF
NA,TRBJ2-2,TRBV24-1,NA,TGTGCCACCAGTGATTTGCAACCCGGGATAGTCGGGGAGCTGTTTTTT,CATSDLQPGIVGELFF
NA,TRBJ2-7,TRBV6-6,NA,TGTGCCAGCAGTTCCTTGGGGGGGGGCCCCTACGAGCAGTACTTC,CASSSLGGGPYEQYF
TRBD1,TRBJ2-2,TRBV28,few,TGTGCCAGCCGTACCGGGACAGGGAGGACCGGGGAGCTGTTTTTT,CASRTGTGRTGELFF
TRBD2,TRBJ2-3,TRBV4-2,NA,TGTGCCAGCAGCCAAGAAGTGTTAGCGGGAAGCACAGATACGCAGTATTTT,CASSQEVLAGSTDTQYF
NA,TRBJ1-2,TRBV4-3,NA,TGCGCCAGCAGCCAAGTCGAGGGGGAGAGCTATGGCTACACCTTC,CASSQVEGESYGYTF
TRBD1,TRBJ2-3,TRBV2,NA,TGTGCCAGCAGTGAACCGGGACAGGGGGCATCAAATACGCAGTATTTT,CASSEPGQGASNTQYF
TRBD2,TRBJ2-5,TRBV19,NA,TGTGCCAGTAGTAGTAGCGGGGGGCCACAGACCCAGTACTTC,CASSSSGGPQTQYF
TRBD1,TRBJ2-7,TRBV15,NA,TGTGCCACCAGCAGAGATTTGGGACAGGGCTACGAGCAGTACTTC,CATSRDLGQGYEQYF
TRBD1,TRBJ1-4,TRBV2,NA,TGTGCCAGCGGCGAGGGGGCGCTTGATGAAAAACTGTTTTTT,CASGEGALDEKLFF
NA,TRBJ2-7,TRBV7-2,NA,TGTGCCAGCAGCCCAAGACAACGGGGGCTCTCCTACGAGCAGTACTTC,CASSPRQRGLSYEQYF
TRBD1,TRBJ2-5,TRBV4-3,NA,TGCGCCAGCAGCCCCGGGACAGGGGAAGGGGAGACCCAGTACTTC,CASSPGTGEGETQYF